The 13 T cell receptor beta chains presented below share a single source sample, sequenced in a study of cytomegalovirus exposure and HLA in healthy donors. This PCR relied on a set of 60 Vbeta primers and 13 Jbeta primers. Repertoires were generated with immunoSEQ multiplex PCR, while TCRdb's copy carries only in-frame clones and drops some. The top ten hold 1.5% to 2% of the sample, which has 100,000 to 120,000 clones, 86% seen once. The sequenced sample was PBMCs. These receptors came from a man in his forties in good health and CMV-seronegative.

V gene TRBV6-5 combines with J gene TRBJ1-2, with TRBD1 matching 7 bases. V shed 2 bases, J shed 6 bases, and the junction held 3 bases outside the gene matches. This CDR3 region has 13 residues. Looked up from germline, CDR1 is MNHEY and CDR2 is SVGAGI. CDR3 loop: CASSYGTVDGYTF. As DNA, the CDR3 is TGTGCCAGCAGTTACGGGACAGTGGATGGCTACACCTTC.

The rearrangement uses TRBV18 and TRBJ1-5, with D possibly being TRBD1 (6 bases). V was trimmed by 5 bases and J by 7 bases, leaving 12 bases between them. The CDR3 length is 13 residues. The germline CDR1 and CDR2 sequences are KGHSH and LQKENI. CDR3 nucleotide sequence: TGTGCCAGCTCAGTTTCGGGGGGCCAGCCCCAGCATTTT. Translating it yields CASSVSGGQPQHF.

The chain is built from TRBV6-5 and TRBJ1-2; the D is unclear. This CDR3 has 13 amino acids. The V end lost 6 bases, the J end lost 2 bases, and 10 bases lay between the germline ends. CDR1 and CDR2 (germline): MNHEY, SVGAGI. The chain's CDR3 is CASRETGNYGYTF. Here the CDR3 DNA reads TGTGCCAGCAGGGAGACGGGAAACTATGGCTACACCTTC.

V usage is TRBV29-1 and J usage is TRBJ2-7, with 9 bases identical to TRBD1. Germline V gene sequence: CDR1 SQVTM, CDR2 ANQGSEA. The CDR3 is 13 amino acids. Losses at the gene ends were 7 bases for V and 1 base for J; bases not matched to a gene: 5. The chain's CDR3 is CSARTGVSYEQYF. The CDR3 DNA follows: TGCAGCGCTCGGACAGGGGTTTCCTACGAGCAGTACTTC.

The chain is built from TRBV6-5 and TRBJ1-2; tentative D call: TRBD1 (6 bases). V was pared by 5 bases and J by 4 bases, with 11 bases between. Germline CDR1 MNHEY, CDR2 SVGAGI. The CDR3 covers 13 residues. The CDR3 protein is CASSKDRSYGYTF. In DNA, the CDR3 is TGTGCCAGCAGTAAGGACAGATCCTATGGCTACACCTTC.

The CDR3 region has the DNA TGTGCCAGCAGCGGACAGGGTACTAAGGGCAATCAGCCCCAGCATTTT. Its protein product is CASSGQGTKGNQPQHF. The chain links TRBV28 to TRBJ1-5; 8 bases fit TRBD1. CDR3 length: 16 amino acids. Looked up from germline, CDR1 is MDHEN and CDR2 is SYDVKM. Trimming at V came to 6 bases and at J to 2 bases, leaving 9 bases not matched to a gene.

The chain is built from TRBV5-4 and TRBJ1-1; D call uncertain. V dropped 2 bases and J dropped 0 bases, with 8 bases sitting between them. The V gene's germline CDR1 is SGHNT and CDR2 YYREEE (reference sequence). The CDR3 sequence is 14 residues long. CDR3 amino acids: CASSLPRVNTEAFF. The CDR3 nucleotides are TGTGCCAGCAGCTTACCACGGGTGAACACTGAAGCTTTCTTT. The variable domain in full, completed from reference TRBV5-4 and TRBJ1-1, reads ETGVTQSPTHLIKTRGQQVTLRCSSQSGHNTVSWYQQALGQGPQFIFQYYREEENGRGNFPPRFSGLQFPNYSSELNVNALELDDSALYLCASSLPRVNTEAFFGQGTRLTVV.

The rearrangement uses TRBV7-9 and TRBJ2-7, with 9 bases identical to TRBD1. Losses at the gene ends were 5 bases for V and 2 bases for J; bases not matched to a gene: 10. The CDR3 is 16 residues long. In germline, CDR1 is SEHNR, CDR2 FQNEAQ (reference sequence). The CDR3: CASSPIDRGGTYEQYF. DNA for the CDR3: TGTGCCAGCAGCCCCATAGACAGGGGGGGGACCTACGAGCAGTACTTC. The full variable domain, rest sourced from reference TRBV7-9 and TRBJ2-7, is DTGVSQNPRHKITKRGQNVTFRCDPISEHNRLYWYRQTLGQGPEFLTYFQNEAQLEKSRLLSDRFSAERPKGSFSTLEIQRTEQGDSAMYLCASSPIDRGGTYEQYFGPGTRLTVT.

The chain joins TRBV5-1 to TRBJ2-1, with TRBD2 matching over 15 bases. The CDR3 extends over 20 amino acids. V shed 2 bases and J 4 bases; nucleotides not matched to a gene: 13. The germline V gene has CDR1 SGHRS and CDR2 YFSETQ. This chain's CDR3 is CASSFAWRTSGGAGYNEQFF. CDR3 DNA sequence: TGCGCCAGCAGCTTTGCGTGGCGGACTAGCGGGGGGGCCGGGTACAATGAGCAGTTCTTC.

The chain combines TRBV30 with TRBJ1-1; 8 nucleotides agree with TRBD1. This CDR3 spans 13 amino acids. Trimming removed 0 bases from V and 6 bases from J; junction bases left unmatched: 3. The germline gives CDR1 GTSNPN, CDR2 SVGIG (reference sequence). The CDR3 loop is CAWSVGRGPEAFF. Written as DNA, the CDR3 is TGTGCCTGGAGTGTGGGCAGGGGGCCTGAAGCTTTCTTT.

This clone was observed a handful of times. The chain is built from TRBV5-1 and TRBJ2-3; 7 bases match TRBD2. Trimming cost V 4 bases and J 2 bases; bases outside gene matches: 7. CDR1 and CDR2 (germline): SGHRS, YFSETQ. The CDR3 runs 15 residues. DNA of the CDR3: TGCGCCAGCAGCAGACGGGGGGAAACCACAGATACGCAGTATTTT. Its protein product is CASSRRGETTDTQYF.

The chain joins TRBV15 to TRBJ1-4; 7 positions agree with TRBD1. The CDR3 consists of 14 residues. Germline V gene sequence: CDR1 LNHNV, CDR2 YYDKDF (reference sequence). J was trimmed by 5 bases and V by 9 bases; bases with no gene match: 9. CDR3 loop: CATSQGDYNEKLFF. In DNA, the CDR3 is TGTGCCACAAGCCAGGGGGATTACAATGAAAAACTGTTTTTT.

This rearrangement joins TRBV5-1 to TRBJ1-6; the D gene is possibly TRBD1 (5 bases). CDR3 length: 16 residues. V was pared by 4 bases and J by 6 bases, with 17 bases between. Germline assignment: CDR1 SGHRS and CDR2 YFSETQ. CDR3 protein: CASSPAVAGRNSPLHF. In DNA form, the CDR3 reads TGCGCCAGCAGCCCGGCTGTGGCAGGGCGTAATTCACCCCTCCACTTT.